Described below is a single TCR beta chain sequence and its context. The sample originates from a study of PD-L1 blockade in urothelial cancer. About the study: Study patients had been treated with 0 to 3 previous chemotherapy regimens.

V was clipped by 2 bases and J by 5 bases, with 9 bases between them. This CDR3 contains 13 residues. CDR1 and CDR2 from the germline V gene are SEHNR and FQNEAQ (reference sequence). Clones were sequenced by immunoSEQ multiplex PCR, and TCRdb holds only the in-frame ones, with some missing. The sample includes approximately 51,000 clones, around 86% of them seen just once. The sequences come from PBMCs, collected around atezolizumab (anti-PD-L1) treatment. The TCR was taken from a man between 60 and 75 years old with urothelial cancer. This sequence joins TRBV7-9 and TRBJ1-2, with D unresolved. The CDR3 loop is CASSLFNGYGYTF. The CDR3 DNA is TGTGCCAGCAGCTTATTCAACGGGTATGGCTACACCTTC.